The 16 T cell receptor beta chains reported below all come from one sample, sequenced in a study of shared clonotypes between healthy human individuals. Method: immunoSEQ multiplex PCR; TCRdb's copy keeps in-frame clones and lacks some. The sample lists 1,500,000 or so clones, 98% occurring once. The sample consisted of naive CD4+ T cells sorted from blood. Regarding subset: CD45RA+ positively selected. The receptors stem from a man aged 25-45 years in good health.

This clone was seen just once. J is TRBJ1-3 and V is TRBV5-1; D not resolved. Germline loops: CDR1 SGHRS, CDR2 YFSETQ. This CDR3 has 13 residues. With 8 bases removed from V and 0 bases from J, the gap between germline ends came to 9 bases. The CDR3 protein is CASAISSGNTIYF. The CDR3, as DNA: TGCGCCAGTGCGATAAGCTCTGGAAACACCATATATTTT.

The chain links TRBV9 to TRBJ2-3, with a tentative D call TRBD2 (6 bases). V was clipped by 0 bases and J by 7 bases, with 15 bases between them. The germline gives CDR1 SGDLS, CDR2 YYNGEE. This CDR3 region has 15 residues. The CDR3 DNA reads as TGTGCCAGCAGCGTAGATCCCGGGGAGGACAATACGCAGTATTTT. Protein sequence: CASSVDPGEDNTQYF. Supplemented by reference TRBV9 and TRBJ2-3, the full variable domain reads DSGVTQTPKHLITATGQRVTLRCSPRSGDLSVYWYQQSLDQGLQFLIQYYNGEERAKGNILERFSAQQFPDLHSELNLSSLELGDSALYFCASSVDPGEDNTQYFGPGTRLTVL.

This chain joins TRBV5-5 and TRBJ1-1; tentatively, D is TRBD1 (5 bases). The CDR3 is 17 amino acids. Germline CDR1 reads SGHKS; CDR2 reads YYEKEE (reference sequence). Between the trimmed V and J ends, which lost 0 bases and 1 base, there was a span of 16 bases. This chain's CDR3 is CASSLVTFGTGNTEAFF. In DNA, the CDR3 is TGTGCCAGCAGCTTGGTAACTTTCGGGACGGGGAACACTGAAGCTTTCTTT.

This rearrangement joins TRBV11-2 to TRBJ2-7; TRBD1 matches at 7 bases. The CDR3 spans 14 residues. The germline gives CDR1 SGHAT, CDR2 FQNNGV. V lost 4 bases to trimming and J lost 6 bases; unmatched junction nucleotides: 9. DNA of the CDR3: TGTGCCAGCAGCTCGGGGACAGTTCCCAGCGAGCAGTACTTC. Its protein is CASSSGTVPSEQYF.

The J gene is TRBJ2-2, the V gene TRBV14; D may be TRBD1 or TRBD2 (5 bases each). The CDR3 is 18 residues long. Trimming shortened V by 0 bases and J by 6 bases, and 20 bases separated the two germline ends. Germline values: CDR1 SGHDN, CDR2 FVKESK. The chain's CDR3 is CASSQEQWDGVYAGELFF. In DNA form, the CDR3 reads TGTGCCAGCAGCCAAGAGCAGTGGGACGGAGTTTACGCCGGGGAGCTGTTTTTT.

This clone was seen only once. The CDR3 region is CASSPGETKNIQYF. The CDR3 nucleotides read TGTGCCAGCAGCCCAGGGGAAACCAAAAACATTCAGTACTTC. The rearrangement links TRBV28 to TRBJ2-4; maybe TRBD1 (6 bases). The CDR3 length is 14 residues. Per the germline V gene, CDR1 is MDHEN and CDR2 is SYDVKM. The ends were cut back, 6 bases at V and 2 bases at J, with 11 bases in the middle.

The genes are TRBV10-1 and TRBJ2-5, with 10 positions matching TRBD2. Germline CDR1 is WNHNN and CDR2 is SYGVQD (reference sequence). Trimming cost V 4 bases and J 7 bases; bases outside gene matches: 6. The CDR3 runs to 14 residues. The CDR3 reads CASSASGSPRTQYF. Written as DNA, the CDR3 is TGCGCCAGCAGTGCTAGCGGGAGCCCGCGGACCCAGTACTTC.

The chain recombines TRBV29-1 with TRBJ2-1; TRBD2 might be the D (6 bases). Germline V gene lookup returns CDR1 SQVTM and CDR2 ANQGSEA. Trimming pared 4 bases from V and 1 base from J, leaving 20 bases between. The CDR3 loop spans 17 amino acids. The CDR3 DNA sequence: TGCAGCGTTGCATGGCGGGACTTAGGGCCGTCCTACAATGAGCAGTTCTTC. Its protein is CSVAWRDLGPSYNEQFF.

The chain uses TRBV5-1 and TRBJ2-1; 12 nucleotides line up with TRBD2. J lost 9 bases, V lost 2 bases, and 6 bases had no gene match. The CDR3 extends over 15 amino acids. Looked up from germline, CDR1 is SGHRS and CDR2 is YFSETQ. CDR3 DNA: TGCGCCAGCAGCTTCCTAGCGGGAGGGCCCAGTGAGCAGTTCTTC. Residues: CASSFLAGGPSEQFF.

This chain uses TRBV19 with TRBJ2-2; D is unclear. Trimming removed 7 bases at V and 6 bases at J, with 21 bases between. Germline V lookup: CDR1 LNHDA, CDR2 SQIVND (reference sequence). This CDR3 has 16 amino acids. Here the CDR3 DNA reads TGTGCCAGTACCACTACTCCCCCTACCGTGGCCGGGGAGCTGTTTTTT. Translating gives CASTTTPPTVAGELFF. The full variable domain, completed using reference TRBV19 and TRBJ2-2, is DGGITQSPKYLFRKEGQNVTLSCEQNLNHDAMYWYRQDPGQGLRLIYYSQIVNDFQKGDIAEGYSVSREKKESFPLTVTSAQKNPTAFYLCASTTTPPTVAGELFFGEGSRLTVL.

As for this clone: This sample also contains other DNA sequences that code for the same CDR3. V usage is TRBV7-2 and J usage is TRBJ2-7; no reliable D call. CDR3 length equals 11 residues. In germline, CDR1 is SGHTA, CDR2 FQGNSA. Trimming removed 5 bases at V and 6 bases at J, with 8 bases between. CDR3: CASSPAVEQYF. The CDR3 coding sequence is TGTGCCAGCAGCCCCGCCGTCGAGCAGTACTTC. Complete variable domain (other parts from reference TRBV7-2 and TRBJ2-7): GAGVSQSPSNKVTEKGKDVELRCDPISGHTALYWYRQSLGQGLEFLIYFQGNSAPDKSGLPSDRFSAERTGGSVSTLTIQRTQQEDSAVYLCASSPAVEQYFGPGTRLTVT.

The chain couples TRBV2 to TRBJ2-7, with D perhaps TRBD2 (6 bases). V was trimmed by 9 bases and J by 2 bases, leaving 17 bases between them. The length of the CDR3 is 14 residues. In germline, CDR1 is SNHLY, CDR2 FYNNEI. The CDR3 loop reads CASRRGGTTYEQYF. In DNA, the CDR3 is TGTGCCAGTAGGAGGGGCGGGACCACCTACGAGCAGTACTTC. Supplemented by reference TRBV2 and TRBJ2-7, the full variable domain reads EPEVTQTPSHQVTQMGQEVILRCVPISNHLYFYWYRQILGQKVEFLVSFYNNEISEKSEIFDDQFSVERPDGSNFTLKIRSTKLEDSAMYFCASRRGGTTYEQYFGPGTRLTVT.

As for this clone: Other DNA sequences in this specimen translate into the identical CDR3. V usage is TRBV28 and J usage is TRBJ1-1; D unresolved. The CDR3 is made up of 14 amino acids. V was clipped by 3 bases and J by 0 bases, with 8 bases between them. CDR1 is MDHEN, CDR2 SYDVKM, per germline. The CDR3 here is CASSFGGVNTEAFF. The DNA of the CDR3 is TGTGCCAGCAGTTTCGGTGGGGTGAACACTGAAGCTTTCTTT.

This rearrangement joins TRBV7-3 to TRBJ2-3; TRBD1 agrees at 10 bases. Germline CDR1 SGHTA, CDR2 FQGTGA. The CDR3 is made up of 14 amino acids. Losses at the gene ends were 6 bases for V and 4 bases for J; bases not matched to a gene: 4. CDR3 sequence: CASRPTGGPDTQYF. The CDR3 region has the DNA TGTGCCAGCAGACCGACAGGGGGCCCAGATACGCAGTATTTT.

The chain joins TRBV6-4 to TRBJ2-3; no clear D gene. The CDR3 spans 13 residues. The ends were cut back, 0 bases at V and 4 bases at J, with 5 bases in the middle. CDR1 is MRHNA and CDR2 is SNTAGT in the germline V gene. The CDR3 loop reads CASSDSAADTQYF. CDR3 DNA sequence: TGTGCCAGCAGTGACTCTGCGGCAGATACGCAGTATTTT.

The chain carries TRBV18 and TRBJ2-1; 12 nucleotides agree with TRBD2. Germline V gene sequence: CDR1 KGHSH, CDR2 LQKENI. This CDR3 spans 19 amino acids. The V segment lost 4 bases and the J segment 0 bases; nucleotides outside the gene matches: 10. The CDR3 spells CASSLIALAGGPSYNEQFF. CDR3 nucleotides: TGTGCCAGCTCACTCATAGCGCTAGCGGGAGGGCCCTCCTACAATGAGCAGTTCTTC.